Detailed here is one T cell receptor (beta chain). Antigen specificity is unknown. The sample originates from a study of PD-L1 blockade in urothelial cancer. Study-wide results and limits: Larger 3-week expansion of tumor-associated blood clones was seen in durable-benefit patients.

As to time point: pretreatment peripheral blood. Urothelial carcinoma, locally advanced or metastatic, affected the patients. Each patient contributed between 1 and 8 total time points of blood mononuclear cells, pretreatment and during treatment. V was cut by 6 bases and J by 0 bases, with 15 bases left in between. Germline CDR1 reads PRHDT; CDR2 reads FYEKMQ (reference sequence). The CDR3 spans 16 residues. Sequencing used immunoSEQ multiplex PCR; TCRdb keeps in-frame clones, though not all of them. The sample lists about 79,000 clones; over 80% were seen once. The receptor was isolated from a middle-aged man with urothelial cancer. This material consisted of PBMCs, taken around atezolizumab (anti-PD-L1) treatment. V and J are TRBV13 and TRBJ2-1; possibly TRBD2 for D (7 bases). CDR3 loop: CASRRRGASSYNEQFF. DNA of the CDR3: TGTGCCAGCAGGCGACGGGGGGCCAGCTCCTACAATGAGCAGTTCTTC. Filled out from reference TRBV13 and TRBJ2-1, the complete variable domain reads AAGVIQSPRHLIKEKRETATLKCYPIPRHDTVYWYQQGPGQDPQFLISFYEKMQSDKGSIPDRFSAQQFSDYHSELNMSSLELGDSALYFCASRRRGASSYNEQFFGPGTRLTVL.